This entry is about one T cell receptor beta chain. This clone was seen at least ten times. The target of this receptor is not known. The read terminates 3 residues ahead of where the CDR3 ends, so the germline J gene completes it. This specimen belongs to a study of T cell clonality in common variable immunodeficiency (dated by TCRdb to between 2015 and 2016). Findings and caveats that apply to the study as a whole: Healthy controls shared more TCRbeta clones with each other than CVID subjects shared among themselves (p < 0.0001). Correlations between repertoire features and clinical complications were limited by patient heterogeneity within the CVID cohort. The authors noted that sequencing repertoires of T cell subpopulations would be needed to clarify what caused the increased clonality in CVID. Despite equal DNA input, controls averaged roughly 80,000 unique sequences per sample versus about 32,000 in CVID samples. TCRbeta clonality was higher in CVID subjects than in healthy controls (t-test p = 0.018), and the increase was most characteristic of about a third of subjects. Reportedly, TCRbeta sequences from CVID had fewer deletions and N-nucleotide insertions, and highly modified clones with 13 or more V deletions were absent from CVID.

CVID samples and control samples contributed equivalent amounts of genomic DNA as sequencing input. For every sample, a 60 bp segment covering the rearranged TCRbeta CDR3 region was amplified and then sequenced. The immunoSEQ assay, a bias-corrected multiplex PCR with high-throughput sequencing, was employed for TCRbeta amplification. The original pipeline was this. Every unique nucleotide sequence was considered a clone and was annotated with V, D and J genes, copy number and frequency. Sequences were labeled productive if in frame, and non-productive if out of frame or containing stop codons. Clonality was calculated from Shannon's entropy as previously described. The predicted amino acid sequences of productive clones were used to derive mean CDR3 Kyte-Doolittle hydropathy. Scaled V gene usage was hierarchically clustered using Manhattan distance and complete linkage with the R hclust function. Sharing of clones by CDR3 amino acid sequence was evaluated through resampling of 12 repertoires per group over 100 rounds. The repertoires were searched for 60 to 75 published EBV-specific TCRbeta sequences and 200 to 300 published CMV-specific TCRbeta sequences. A couple of CVID samples yielding fewer than 10,000 sequences were excluded from analysis, leaving over 35 CVID repertoires. TCRdb re-hosts the immuneACCESS table, in-frame sequences only. Its copies lack some clones; in the studies checked, an unresolved V gene accounts for under half of them, and the cause for the rest is not known. V and J calls and clone size come straight from that table; D and trimming were deduced from the DNA. The sample has 30,000 to 35,000 clones on record, with no singletons. Of the sample, less than 30% is held by the ten largest clones.

V lost 6 bases and J lost 5 bases, and the count of bases not matched to a germline gene is 6. The CDR3 covers 14 residues, taking in both the cysteine and the phenylalanine. The 33 bases shown cover part of the CDR3, and their frame starts at base 1. For CDR1 and CDR2, the germline V gene lists SGHRS and YFSETQ. Standard criteria were used to diagnose CVID, namely serum IgG, IgA and/or IgM reduced below the normal range together with specific antibody deficiency. A total of about 44 subjects (roughly 15 female and around 30 male; age range about 9 to 64 years, mean age 40) were included in the CVID group. Both CVID patients and healthy controls were predominantly of Caucasian heritage. At the time of study participation, every CVID subject had been on replacement immunoglobulin therapy for at least one year. When blood was collected, none of the CVID subjects were ill or on immunomodulatory or immunosuppressive medication. Heparinized peripheral whole blood samples of about 4.5 to 9 ml were collected from each donor. Genomic DNA from adults with common variable immune deficiency (CVID) and from healthy adult controls was used to sequence TCRbeta CDR3 repertoires. To isolate peripheral blood mononuclear cells, diluted blood was subjected to density centrifugation over Hypaque 1077 or Ficoll-Paque. Genomic DNA was extracted from unsorted mononuclear cells by Qiagen column purification or by a centrifugation-based method.

This clonotype originated in a human donor with common variable immunodeficiency. The sequencing input was peripheral blood mononuclear cells. Recombination joined TRBV5-1 with TRBJ2-7; 12 bases in between match TRBD1. CDR3 DNA (partial): TGCGCCAGCACCAAGGGGACAGGGGGCAACGAG. It specifies CASTKGTGGNE. The whole CDR3 protein reads CASTKGTGGNEQYF.